These T cell receptor beta chains were read from a single sample in a study of cytomegalovirus exposure and HLA in healthy donors. Sequencing was performed with immunoSEQ multiplex PCR; in TCRdb, only in-frame clones are kept and a portion is missing. The sample records 120,000 or so clones, around 78% being singletons. Sample: PBMCs. The receptors derive from a woman aged 40-49 years in good health and CMV-seronegative. Each CDR3 is given with its conserved first and last residue. The order of the fields is V gene, J gene, D gene, clone size, CDR3 protein. The D gene is left open where the match is weak. Clone sizes are given selectively: once, few, many, or a class where the clone is expanded.

V: TRBV6-5
J: TRBJ2-3
D: -
size: -
CDR3: CASSSNRRSTDTQYF

V: TRBV5-6
J: TRBJ1-1
D: -
size: -
CDR3: CASSFQGSTRHTEAFF

V: TRBV15
J: TRBJ2-1
D: -
size: once
CDR3: CATSGRGTYNEQFF

V: TRBV7-2
J: TRBJ2-7
D: TRBD1
size: -
CDR3: CASSTGTALYEQYF

V: TRBV29-1
J: TRBJ1-2
D: -
size: -
CDR3: CSAIERGGYTF

V: TRBV7-2
J: TRBJ2-5
D: -
size: -
CDR3: CASSPRAGQETQYF

V: TRBV9
J: TRBJ2-1
D: TRBD1
size: -
CDR3: CASSERTGSYNEQFF

V: TRBV6-4
J: TRBJ2-1
D: -
size: -
CDR3: CASSRGGGHYNEQFF

V: TRBV10-3
J: TRBJ1-2
D: -
size: -
CDR3: CAISEPGRDQLSNYGYTF

V: TRBV5-1
J: TRBJ2-5
D: TRBD1
size: few
CDR3: CASSSGTGVETQYF

V: TRBV10-1
J: TRBJ2-3
D: -
size: -
CDR3: CASGGTVRDTQYF

V: TRBV9
J: TRBJ2-7
D: TRBD2
size: -
CDR3: CASSPGGAGTTYEQYF

V: TRBV4-1
J: TRBJ2-1
D: -
size: -
CDR3: CASSQDPWGRAYNEQFF

V: TRBV6-8
J: TRBJ2-1
D: TRBD1
size: -
CDR3: CASSCRTSPGGQFF

V: TRBV7-2
J: TRBJ1-2
D: -
size: -
CDR3: CASSLASVSYGYTF

V: TRBV7-6
J: TRBJ2-1
D: -
size: -
CDR3: CASSWSQDYNEQFF

V: TRBV9
J: TRBJ2-3
D: TRBD2
size: -
CDR3: CASSPRGGGGGSTDTQYF

V: TRBV28
J: TRBJ1-3
D: -
size: once
CDR3: CASSPTWGDSGNTIYF

V: TRBV27
J: TRBJ2-1
D: TRBD2
size: -
CDR3: CASSFGGSGRYEQFF

V: TRBV29-1
J: TRBJ2-3
D: -
size: -
CDR3: CSVPPGIGAPYTDTQYF

V: TRBV19
J: TRBJ2-1
D: -
size: -
CDR3: CASSNGQSSYNEQFF

V: TRBV6-1
J: TRBJ2-4
D: -
size: -
CDR3: CASMGDTISKNIQYF

V: TRBV4-1
J: TRBJ1-5
D: -
size: -
CDR3: CASSQYQQVNQPQHF

V: TRBV11-2
J: TRBJ2-5
D: TRBD2
size: few
CDR3: CASSPNGLAGVGETQYF

V: TRBV10-3
J: TRBJ1-1
D: -
size: -
CDR3: CAVGQLENTEAFF

V: TRBV6-1
J: TRBJ2-2
D: -
size: -
CDR3: CASSEHMNTGELFF